The 15 T cell receptor beta chains listed next were all sequenced from one sample in a study of lymphopenia after photon versus proton radiotherapy. The protocol was immunoSEQ multiplex PCR, while the TCRdb copy is restricted to in-frame clones and leaves out a portion. The sample carries around 64,000 clones, about nine tenths recorded once. Sample: peripheral blood, taken from a patient treated with photon-based radiotherapy. The receptors derive from a woman aged 40 to 50 with cholangiocarcinoma.

The genes are TRBV7-2 and TRBJ2-3; 7 bases match TRBD2. This CDR3 contains 15 residues. CDR1 is SGHTA, CDR2 FQGNSA, per germline. Germline trimming cut 1 base from V and 6 bases from J; bases unmatched to any gene: 7. The DNA for the CDR3 is TGTGCCAGCAGCTTAGTTCCGGGGGGTACCGATACGCAGTATTTT. Translation: CASSLVPGGTDTQYF.

With respect to this clone: An end of the junction does not agree with germline; a read error may underlie this. The chain joins TRBV15 to TRBJ1-5, with D possibly TRBD1 on 6 matching bases. Germline-derived CDR1 and CDR2 are LNHNV and YYDKDF (reference sequence). This CDR3 has 16 amino acids. For the CDR3, the DNA is TGTGCCACCAGCACGTTAAGGGGGACCCAAAATCGGCCCCAGCATTTT. Translation: CATSTLRGTQNRPQHF.

The rearrangement links TRBV6-6 to TRBJ1-6; weak D call: TRBD1 (5 bases). CDR1 and CDR2 (germline): MNHNY, SVGAGI (reference sequence). This CDR3 region has 15 residues. The V end was cut by 6 bases, the J end by 7 bases, with 16 bases between. CDR3 sequence (DNA): TGTGCCAGCAGGACTCCGGGACCAACAAATTCACCCCTCCACTTT. Translated, it gives CASRTPGPTNSPLHF.

The chain recombines TRBV10-2 with TRBJ2-3; 9 positions agree with TRBD1. The CDR3 contains 17 residues. The junction had 7 bases not matched to a gene; V was cut back by 0 bases and J by 3 bases. Germline V gives CDR1 WSHSY, CDR2 SAAADI. The CDR3 coding sequence is TGCGCCAGCAGTGAGTCCGGGACAGGGTTGGAAACAGATACGCAGTATTTT. This translates into CASSESGTGLETDTQYF.

The chain combines TRBV5-4 with TRBJ2-2; D not certain. Trimming pared 4 bases from V and 2 bases from J, leaving 12 bases between. Germline CDR1 SGHNT, CDR2 YYREEE (reference sequence). The CDR3 contains 15 residues. The CDR3 region is CASSQKQVNTGELFF. In DNA form, the CDR3 reads TGTGCCAGCAGCCAGAAGCAGGTCAACACCGGGGAGCTGTTTTTT. The entire variable domain, with the rest obtained from reference TRBV5-4 and TRBJ2-2, is as follows: ETGVTQSPTHLIKTRGQQVTLRCSSQSGHNTVSWYQQALGQGPQFIFQYYREEENGRGNFPPRFSGLQFPNYSSELNVNALELDDSALYLCASSQKQVNTGELFFGEGSRLTVL.

This sequence joins TRBV2 and TRBJ2-1, with 13 bases aligning to TRBD2. The germline V gene has CDR1 SNHLY and CDR2 FYNNEI. J was trimmed by 10 bases and V by 4 bases; bases with no gene match: 13. The CDR3 runs to 17 residues. The CDR3, as DNA: TGTGCCAGCAGTGGGCGCTTACTAGCGGGAGGGTCCGGGGAGCAGTTCTTC. This gives the protein CASSGRLLAGGSGEQFF.

The J gene is TRBJ2-3, the V gene TRBV6-4; 9 bases match TRBD1. V lost 6 bases to trimming and J lost 6 bases; unmatched junction nucleotides: 10. In germline, CDR1 is MRHNA, CDR2 SNTAGT. There are 15 residues in the CDR3. The CDR3 loop reads CASSATGTGIDTQYF. The DNA of the CDR3 is TGTGCCAGCAGCGCTACCGGGACAGGGATTGATACGCAGTATTTT.

This clone ranks as large. This chain uses TRBV21-1 with TRBJ1-2; TRBD1 is taken as the D call from the table, unchecked against the DNA. TRBV21-1 has pseudogene status. This CDR3 comprises 13 residues. Written as DNA, the CDR3 is TGTGCCAGCAGCAAACAGGGAAACTATGGCTACACCTTC. Its translation: CASSKQGNYGYTF.

This chain uses TRBV7-6 with TRBJ1-1; D may be TRBD1 (5 bases). Per the germline V gene, CDR1 is SGHVS and CDR2 is FNYEAQ. This CDR3 region has 16 residues. V lost 1 base to trimming and J lost 8 bases, with 20 bases between them. The CDR3 DNA reads as TGTGCCAGCAGCTTAGGGTTGGGGCAGGGAACATCCGAAGCTTTCTTT. Translating it yields CASSLGLGQGTSEAFF.

J is TRBJ2-7 and V is TRBV5-5, with TRBD2 matching 13 bases. The germline V gene has CDR1 SGHKS and CDR2 YYEKEE (reference sequence). The V segment lost 4 bases and the J segment 4 bases; nucleotides outside the gene matches: 2. This CDR3 is 14 amino acids long. The CDR3 loop reads CASSGLAGAYEQYF. The CDR3 bases are TGTGCCAGCAGCGGACTAGCGGGGGCGTACGAGCAGTACTTC.

The chain joins TRBV6-5 to TRBJ2-1, with no clear D. CDR1 and CDR2 from the germline V gene are MNHEY and SVGAGI. CDR3 length: 15 amino acids. The ends were cut back, 4 bases at V and 0 bases at J, with 10 bases in the middle. As DNA, the CDR3 is TGTGCCAGCAGTTTGCGTTCTAGCTCCTACAATGAGCAGTTCTTC. It is translated as CASSLRSSSYNEQFF.

This chain links TRBV7-9 with TRBJ1-5; tentatively, D is TRBD1 (6 bases). From germline, CDR1 is SEHNR and CDR2 FQNEAQ (reference sequence). Trimming removed 2 bases from V and 7 bases from J, with 12 bases in between. The CDR3 runs to 14 residues. The DNA for the CDR3 is TGTGCCAGCAGCTTATCAGGGGCCAACCAGCCCCAGCATTTT. Protein: CASSLSGANQPQHF.

V usage is TRBV7-8 and J usage is TRBJ1-5; D unresolved. The CDR3 extends over 15 amino acids. Germline CDR1 is SGHVS and CDR2 is FQNEAQ. With 1 base removed from V and 4 bases from J, the gap between germline ends came to 11 bases. CDR3 nucleotide sequence: TGTGCCAGCAGCTTAGATCTCGGCCCTAATCAGCCCCAGCATTTT. Translating it yields CASSLDLGPNQPQHF.

The chain is built from TRBV6-1 and TRBJ2-1; TRBD2 might be the D (6 bases). The germline gives CDR1 MNHNS, CDR2 SASEGT. Trimming left V 7 bases short and J 1 base short, with 14 bases between. The CDR3 extends over 15 amino acids. CDR3 region: CASIPMAGSYNEQFF. The CDR3, as DNA: TGTGCCAGCATCCCTATGGCGGGGTCCTACAATGAGCAGTTCTTC.

This rearrangement joins TRBV6-5 to TRBJ1-2, with D possibly matching TRBD1 (6 bases). Trimming left V 5 bases short and J 4 bases short, with 14 bases between. Germline values: CDR1 MNHEY, CDR2 SVGAGI. This CDR3 spans 14 amino acids. CDR3 residues: CASSGGTGSYGYTF. CDR3 DNA: TGTGCCAGCAGTGGGGGAACAGGGAGCTATGGCTACACCTTC.